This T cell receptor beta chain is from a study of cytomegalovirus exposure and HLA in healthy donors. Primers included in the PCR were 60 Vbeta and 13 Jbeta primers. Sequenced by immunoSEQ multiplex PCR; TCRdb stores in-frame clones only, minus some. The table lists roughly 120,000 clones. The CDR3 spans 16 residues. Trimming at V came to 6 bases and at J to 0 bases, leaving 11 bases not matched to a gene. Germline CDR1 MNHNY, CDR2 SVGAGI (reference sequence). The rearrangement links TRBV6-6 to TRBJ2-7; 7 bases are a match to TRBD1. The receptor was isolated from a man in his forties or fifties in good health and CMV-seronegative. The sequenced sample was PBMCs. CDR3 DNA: TGTGCCAGCAGCGACCTGGGACAGCAAAGCTCCTACGAGCAGTACTTC. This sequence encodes CASSDLGQQSSYEQYF.